These 18 T cell receptor beta chains were all obtained from the same sample, sequenced in a study of T cells after yellow fever vaccination. TCRdb called the 5' RACE reads again in MiXCR, with one record for every CDR3 protein. This table has a few hundred thousand distinct CDR3 sequences, around 3.9% appearing once. The specimen comprised PBMCs, sampled 5 days after the yellow fever booster vaccination. These receptors originate from a man aged 18 to 29 who received the YFV17D yellow fever vaccine.

This clonotype was seen a handful of times. The chain employs TRBV5-1 and TRBJ1-3; D call uncertain. Germline assignment: CDR1 SGHRS and CDR2 YFSETQ. Trimming left V 4 bases short and J 0 bases short, with 11 bases between. The CDR3 length is 15 residues. The CDR3 region is CASSTDGSSGNTIYF. The DNA of the CDR3 is TGCGCCAGCAGCACGGACGGTAGCTCTGGAAACACCATATATTTT. Full variable domain (remainder filled in from reference TRBV5-1 and TRBJ1-3): KAGVTQTPRYLIKTRGQQVTLSCSPISGHRSVSWYQQTPGQGLQFLFEYFSETQRNKGNFPGRFSGRQFSNSRSEMNVSTLELGDSALYLCASSTDGSSGNTIYFGEGSWLTVV.

This clonotype appeared a few times. V gene TRBV7-9 combines with J gene TRBJ2-5; 11 bases match TRBD1. Unmatched junction bases numbered 10, after V lost 1 base and J lost 6 bases. CDR1 and CDR2 (germline): SEHNR, FQNEAQ (reference sequence). This CDR3 has 17 residues. The CDR3 region has the DNA TGTGCCAGCAGCTTAGGTCGGTCGGGACAGGGGGTCAAGACCCAGTACTTC. Its translation: CASSLGRSGQGVKTQYF.

This clonotype was found many times. The chain joins TRBV11-2 to TRBJ2-5; no clear D gene. V lost 4 bases and J lost 0, with 6 bases in between. This CDR3 has 13 amino acids. Germline loops: CDR1 SGHAT, CDR2 FQNNGV. This CDR3 reads CASSWADQETQYF. The CDR3 nucleotides are TGTGCCAGCAGCTGGGCAGACCAAGAGACCCAGTACTTC.

This clonotype was recorded a few times. The chain is built from TRBV28 and TRBJ2-2, with 9 bases lining up with TRBD2. V trimming: 3 bases; J trimming: 4 bases; junction bases outside the gene matches: 3. Germline CDR1 and CDR2: MDHEN and SYDVKM. The CDR3 runs to 15 residues. This CDR3 reads CASSFLAGSTGELFF. CDR3 bases: TGTGCCAGCAGTTTTCTAGCGGGGAGCACCGGGGAGCTGTTTTTT.

There are many counts of this clonotype. V gene TRBV4-2 combines with J gene TRBJ1-2; perhaps TRBD1 as D (6 bases). The CDR3 has 15 amino acids. V gave up 1 base and J gave up 5 bases, with 14 bases separating them. Germline V gene data show CDR1 as LGHNA and CDR2 as YNFKEQ. CDR3 coding DNA: TGTGCCAGCAGCCAAGCGACGGGAGGGGGGTATGGCTACACCTTC. It specifies CASSQATGGGYGYTF.

The table lists this clonotype with many counts. The chain combines TRBV6-6 with TRBJ1-4; possibly TRBD1 for D (5 bases). V was pared by 6 bases and J by 8 bases, with 16 bases between. This CDR3 region has 14 residues. Germline lookup yields CDR1 MNHNY and CDR2 SVGAGI (reference sequence). The CDR3 DNA sequence: TGTGCCAGCAGGCATTCACAGGAGGGGGAAAAACTGTTTTTT. Its protein is CASRHSQEGEKLFF.

Only a few counts were recorded for this clonotype. The chain uses TRBV5-4 and TRBJ1-6, with 8 bases matching TRBD1. J gave up 7 bases and V 3 bases, and 6 bases lay outside the gene matches. The CDR3 runs to 15 residues. CDR1 is SGHNT, CDR2 YYREEE, per germline (reference sequence). The CDR3 is CASSSRTGRNSPLHF. CDR3 DNA: TGTGCCAGCAGCTCCCGGACAGGGAGGAATTCACCCCTCCACTTT.

The chain is built from TRBV7-8 and TRBJ2-4, with TRBD1 matching 9 bases. This CDR3 is 14 amino acids long. With V trimmed by 6 bases and J by 9 bases, 9 bases remained unmatched. Germline V gene sequence: CDR1 SGHVS, CDR2 FQNEAQ. CDR3 bases: TGTGCCAGCAGGAACAGGGGGCCAGTTAGCATTCAGTACTTC. It is translated as CASRNRGPVSIQYF. The complete variable domain, with remaining parts taken from reference TRBV7-8 and TRBJ2-4, reads GAGVSQSPRYKVAKRGQDVALRCDPISGHVSLFWYQQALGQGPEFLTYFQNEAQLDKSGLPSDRFFAERPEGSVSTLKIQRTQQEDSAVYLCASRNRGPVSIQYFGAGTRLSVL.

This clonotype appeared a few times. The V call is TRBV11-2, the J call TRBJ2-1, with TRBD2 identical over 7 bases. This CDR3 is built from 15 residues. Germline assignment: CDR1 SGHAT and CDR2 FQNNGV. After removal of 1 base from V and 6 bases from J, the junction contained 6 bases not matched to a gene. In DNA, the CDR3 is TGTGCCAGCAGCTTAGGGGGACTAAGTAGCAATGAGCAGTTCTTC. Amino acids: CASSLGGLSSNEQFF.

This clonotype was seen many times. The gene calls are TRBV7-2 and TRBJ2-3, with 14 bases identical to TRBD2. The CDR3 sequence is 18 residues long. The trim removed 11 bases at V and 0 bases at J, leaving 13 bases unmatched. Looked up from germline, CDR1 is SGHTA and CDR2 is FQGNSA. The CDR3 spells CAVTETSGGVGSTDTQYF. Written as DNA, the CDR3 is TGTGCCGTCACGGAGACTAGCGGGGGGGTTGGTAGCACAGATACGCAGTATTTT. The entire variable domain, with the rest obtained from reference TRBV7-2 and TRBJ2-3, is as follows: GAGVSQSPSNKVTEKGKDVELRCDPISGHTALYWYRQSLGQGLEFLIYFQGNSAPDKSGLPSDRFSAERTGGSVSTLTIQRTQQEDSAVYLCAVTETSGGVGSTDTQYFGPGTRLTVL.

This clonotype was counted between two and nine times. The V call is TRBV7-6, the J call TRBJ2-2, with D possibly matching TRBD1 (6 bases). The CDR3 loop spans 14 amino acids. Deletions cut 4 bases from V and 5 bases from J, with 11 bases between. CDR1 is SGHVS and CDR2 is FNYEAQ in the germline V gene. The CDR3 DNA follows: TGTGCCAGCAGCTCCGCAGGGGAAACCGGGGAGCTGTTTTTT. It is translated as CASSSAGETGELFF.

The chain is built from TRBV20-1 and TRBJ1-2; D is possibly TRBD1 (5 bases). The germline V and J ends were trimmed by 6 bases and 2 bases, with 10 bases remaining between them. From germline, CDR1 is DFQATT and CDR2 SNEGSKA (reference sequence). This CDR3 comprises 12 residues. In nucleotides, the CDR3 is TGCAGTGCCCCGGGGCTCAACTATGGCTACACCTTC. Amino acid sequence: CSAPGLNYGYTF.

This clonotype has ten or more counts. The V call is TRBV5-1, the J call TRBJ1-1; unclear D gene. The V and J ends lost 4 bases and 3 bases respectively, with 7 bases between them. CDR3 length: 12 amino acids. Germline V gene sequence: CDR1 SGHRS, CDR2 YFSETQ. The CDR3 is CASSAPDTEAFF. The CDR3 DNA reads TGCGCCAGCAGCGCCCCCGACACTGAAGCTTTCTTT.

This clonotype appeared many times. The chain recombines TRBV23-1 with TRBJ2-2; 9 positions match TRBD1. TRBV23-1 is an open reading frame, and its role is uncertain. The CDR3 is made up of 19 amino acids. With V trimmed by 4 bases and J by 0 bases, 12 bases remained unmatched. The CDR3 protein is CASSRDRVEDRTNTGELFF. The CDR3 nucleotides read TGCGCCAGCAGTCGGGACAGGGTCGAGGATCGCACGAACACCGGGGAGCTGTTTTTT.

This clonotype was counted at least ten times. The chain joins TRBV6-5 to TRBJ2-3; D is perhaps TRBD1 (5 bases). Germline V gene data show CDR1 as MNHEY and CDR2 as SVGAGI. The V end was cut by 8 bases, the J end by 2 bases, with 8 bases between. The CDR3 loop spans 12 amino acids. The CDR3 DNA follows: TGTGCCAGCCGACAGACCACAGATACGCAGTATTTT. This sequence encodes CASRQTTDTQYF.

This clonotype has ten or more counts. CDR3 DNA: TGTGCCAGCAGCGTGGTCGACAGGGGATTGGGAGATACGCAGTATTTT. This codes for CASSVVDRGLGDTQYF. The genes are TRBV5-4 and TRBJ2-3; TRBD1 matches 8 bases. V was pared by 4 bases and J by 5 bases, with 12 bases of the junction left unmatched. The V gene's germline CDR1 is SGHNT and CDR2 YYREEE (reference sequence). This CDR3 has 16 residues.

This clonotype was recorded a few times. The CDR3 loop reads CSVEPTGTDTGELFF. CDR3 nucleotides: TGCAGCGTTGAACCAACCGGGACAGACACCGGGGAGCTGTTTTTT. This chain links TRBV29-1 with TRBJ2-2; TRBD1 matches 7 bases. V shed 2 bases and J 3 bases; nucleotides not matched to a gene: 6. The CDR3 runs 15 residues. CDR1 SQVTM and CDR2 ANQGSEA come from the germline V gene.

The chain is built from TRBV5-4 and TRBJ1-2; 9 bases align to TRBD1. The length of the CDR3 is 13 residues. Trimming at V came to 5 bases and at J to 5 bases, leaving 4 bases not matched to a gene. Germline V gene sequence: CDR1 SGHNT, CDR2 YYREEE (reference sequence). CDR3 region: CASSRTGAYGYTF. The CDR3 coding sequence is TGTGCCAGCAGTCGGACAGGGGCATATGGCTACACCTTC.